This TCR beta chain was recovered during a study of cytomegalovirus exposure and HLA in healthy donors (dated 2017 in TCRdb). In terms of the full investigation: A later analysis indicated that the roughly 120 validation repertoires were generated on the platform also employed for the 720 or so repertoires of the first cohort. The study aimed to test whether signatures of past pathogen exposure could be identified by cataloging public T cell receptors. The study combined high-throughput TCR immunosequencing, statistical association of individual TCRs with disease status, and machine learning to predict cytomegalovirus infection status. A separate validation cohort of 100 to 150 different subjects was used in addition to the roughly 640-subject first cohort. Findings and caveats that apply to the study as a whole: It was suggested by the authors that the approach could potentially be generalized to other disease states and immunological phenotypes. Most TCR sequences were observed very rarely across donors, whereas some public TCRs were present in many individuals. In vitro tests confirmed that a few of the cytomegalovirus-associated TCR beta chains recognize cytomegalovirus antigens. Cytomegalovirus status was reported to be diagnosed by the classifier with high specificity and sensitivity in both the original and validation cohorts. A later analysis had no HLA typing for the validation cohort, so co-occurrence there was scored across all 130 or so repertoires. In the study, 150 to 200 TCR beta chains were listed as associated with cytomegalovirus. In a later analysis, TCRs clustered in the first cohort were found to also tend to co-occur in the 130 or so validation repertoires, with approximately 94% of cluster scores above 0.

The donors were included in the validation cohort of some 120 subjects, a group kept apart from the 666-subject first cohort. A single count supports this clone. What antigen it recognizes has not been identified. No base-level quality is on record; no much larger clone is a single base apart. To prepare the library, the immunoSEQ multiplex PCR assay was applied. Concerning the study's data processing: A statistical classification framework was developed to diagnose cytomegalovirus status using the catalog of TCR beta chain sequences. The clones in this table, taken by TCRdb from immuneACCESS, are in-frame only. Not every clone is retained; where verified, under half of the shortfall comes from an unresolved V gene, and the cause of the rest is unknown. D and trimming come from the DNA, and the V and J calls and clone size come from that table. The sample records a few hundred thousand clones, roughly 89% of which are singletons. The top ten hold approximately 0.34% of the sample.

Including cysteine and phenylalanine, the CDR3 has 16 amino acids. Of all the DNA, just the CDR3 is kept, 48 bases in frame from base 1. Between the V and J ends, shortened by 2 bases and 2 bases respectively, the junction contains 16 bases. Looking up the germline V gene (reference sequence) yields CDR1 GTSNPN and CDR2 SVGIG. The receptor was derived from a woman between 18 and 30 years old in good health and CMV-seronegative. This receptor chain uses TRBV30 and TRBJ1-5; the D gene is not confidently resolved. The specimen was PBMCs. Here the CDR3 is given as CAWSLPAGGRNQPQHF. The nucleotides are TGTGCCTGGAGTCTACCTGCGGGTGGGCGCAATCAGCCCCAGCATTTT. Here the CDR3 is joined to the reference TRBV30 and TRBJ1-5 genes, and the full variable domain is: SQTIHQWPATLVQPVGSPLSLECTVEGTSNPNLYWYRQAAGRGLQLLFYSVGIGQISSEVPQNLSASRPQDRQFILSSKKLLLSDSGFYLCAWSLPAGGRNQPQHFGDGTRLSIL.